Listed below are T cell receptor beta chains from one sample, sequenced in a study of blood T cell repertoires in COVID-19. Only in-frame clones appear in the TCRdb table, and some are missing; sequencing was by immunoSEQ multiplex PCR. The table lists 180,000 or so clones, nearly 90% of them singletons. Sequenced material: peripheral blood. The receptor set was obtained from a man between 50 and 59 years old with acute or convalescent COVID-19. The CDR3 runs from the conserved cysteine through the conserved F or W. A D gene is named only where the DNA matches it firmly. Clone size is stated in some rows and not others, as once, few, many or a class when expanded.

d_call,clone_size,j_call,v_call,cdr3_aa,cdr3_nt
-,-,TRBJ1-5,TRBV27,CASRKGGSENQPQHF,TGTGCCAGCAGGAAAGGGGGTTCCGAAAATCAGCCCCAGCATTTT
TRBD1,-,TRBJ1-1,TRBV7-9,CASSLRDRGETEAFF,TGTGCCAGCAGCTTGAGGGACAGGGGAGAGACTGAAGCTTTCTTT
-,-,TRBJ1-5,TRBV6-5,CASSLTEDSNQPQHF,TGTGCCAGCAGTCTGACAGAGGATAGCAATCAGCCCCAGCATTTT
-,-,TRBJ2-3,TRBV7-2,CASSQRGGYTDTQYF,TGTGCCAGCAGCCAAAGGGGCGGATACACAGATACGCAGTATTTT
TRBD1,once,TRBJ1-4,TRBV6-4,CASSRGRGGGSNEKLFF,TGTGCCAGCAGTAGAGGGCGAGGGGGCGGGTCTAATGAAAAACTGTTTTTT
TRBD1,-,TRBJ1-5,TRBV2,CASRNGQVPQHF,TGTGCCAGCAGAAACGGACAGGTCCCCCAGCATTTT
TRBD2,-,TRBJ2-5,TRBV6-1,CASSEAAGGGGTQYF,TGTGCCAGCAGTGAAGCTGCCGGGGGGGGAGGGACCCAGTACTTC
TRBD2,-,TRBJ2-1,TRBV27,CASSPGLAVYNEQFF,TGTGCCAGCAGTCCGGGACTAGCGGTGTACAATGAGCAGTTCTTC
-,-,TRBJ2-3,TRBV11-2,CASSRRGGHTQYF,TGTGCCAGCAGCCGAAGGGGGGGACATACGCAGTATTTT
TRBD1,-,TRBJ1-2,TRBV2,CASSSGQAANYGYTF,TGTGCCAGCAGTTCTGGACAGGCCGCTAACTATGGCTACACCTTC
TRBD1,-,TRBJ1-5,TRBV28,CAGSPIGQGKGGSNQPQHF,TGTGCCGGCAGTCCGATAGGACAGGGGAAGGGTGGGAGCAATCAGCCCCAGCATTTT
TRBD2,-,TRBJ2-5,TRBV7-9,CASSLGSGGRQETQYF,TGTGCCAGCAGCTTAGGCTCGGGGGGGCGCCAAGAGACCCAGTACTTC
TRBD1,-,TRBJ1-4,TRBV7-2,CASSLEDDRGREKLFF,TGTGCCAGCAGCTTAGAGGATGACAGGGGTCGGGAAAAACTGTTTTTT
-,-,TRBJ1-1,TRBV19,CASSIVVRAPRAFF,TGTGCCAGTAGTATAGTCGTCAGGGCCCCACGGGCTTTCTTT
TRBD2,-,TRBJ2-5,TRBV30,CAWSGELGGSETQYF,TGTGCCTGGAGTGGGGAACTTGGCGGGAGTGAGACCCAGTACTTC
-,-,TRBJ1-1,TRBV30,CAWSALGGRTEAFF,TGTGCCTGGAGTGCCCTGGGGGGACGCACTGAAGCTTTCTTT
TRBD1,-,TRBJ1-4,TRBV7-9,CASSSLGQANEKLFF,TGTGCCAGCAGCTCGCTAGGACAGGCTAATGAAAAACTGTTTTTT